This TCR beta chain was observed in a study of CD8 T cells in Susac syndrome. It was with random hexamers that about 0.45 to 1 ug RNA was reverse transcribed. TCRdb reprocessed the immunoSEQ multiplex PCR reads via MiXCR and lists one record per CDR3 protein. This sample has under 550,000 distinct CDR3 sequences, with approximately 85% found just once. The authors carried out high-throughput sequencing of TCR beta. They applied it to CD8+ and CD4+ T cells obtained from blood. The CDR3 runs to 14 residues. Trimming took off 0 bases at V and 6 bases at J, with 11 bases between the two ends. Germline CDR1 and CDR2: MNHEY and SMNVEV (reference sequence).

The TCR comes from a human donor with multiple sclerosis. Material for sequencing was CD8+ T cells from PBMCs. The chain couples TRBV27 to TRBJ1-1; D remains ambiguous. CDR3: CASSLSYRFPEAFF. The CDR3 DNA is TGTGCCAGCAGTTTATCGTATCGGTTCCCTGAAGCTTTCTTT.